This T cell receptor beta chain emerged from a study of beta chain features in type 1 diabetes. On the study more broadly: There was similarity between patients and healthy donors in age, gender and cell yields. Examination spanned about 110 million sorted cells from all samples. Study-wide points: In these data, an HLA type influence on TCRB rearrangement remained unresolved. Relative to healthy donors, patients appeared to have naive, central memory and Treg TCRB repertoires that were more similar.

The investigators reverse transcribed all of the isolated RNA, so they sequenced expressed TCRB transcripts. Only in-frame clones appear in the TCRdb table, and some are missing; sequencing was by immunoSEQ multiplex PCR. Of hundreds of thousands of clones listed, around 15% are singletons. The CDR3 spans 14 residues. The germline V gene encodes CDR1 SGHTA and CDR2 FQGNSA. Trimming took 5 bases from V and 1 from J, leaving 8 bases between them. About this clone itself: Its antigen is unidentified.

The clonotype originates from a man aged 18 to 29 in good health. Sequenced: naive CD4+ T cells from blood. The chain carries TRBV7-2 and TRBJ2-2; possibly TRBD1 or TRBD2 for D (5 bases each). CDR3 DNA: TGTGCCAGCAGCCGGGACGGGAACACCGGGGAGCTGTTTTTT. It translates to CASSRDGNTGELFF.